The 23 T cell receptor beta chains below come from one sample, sequenced in a study of graft-versus-host responses after intestinal transplantation. Measured with immunoSEQ multiplex PCR; TCRdb has only the in-frame clones, and not every one. Found here are about 100,000 clones, roughly 87% of them singletons; the top ten hold approximately 0.97%. The antigens for these receptors are not known. The sample in question was unstimulated CD4+ T cells sorted from spleen or lymph node cells, obtained before intestinal transplant. The receptors were sampled from a human donor who received an intestinal transplant.

This chain joins TRBV28 and TRBJ2-7, with TRBD2 matching 8 bases. V lost 5 bases, J lost 0 bases, and 3 bases stayed unmatched. Germline-derived CDR1 and CDR2 are MDHEN and SYDVKM. The CDR3 totals 14 residues. The CDR3 nucleotides are TGTGCCAGCAGTGCCGGGACTAGCTCCTACGAGCAGTACTTC. This translates into CASSAGTSSYEQYF.

The rearrangement joins TRBV28 to TRBJ2-1, with 8 bases aligning to TRBD1. Germline V gene sequence: CDR1 MDHEN, CDR2 SYDVKM. V lost 6 bases to trimming and J lost 0 bases; unmatched junction nucleotides: 10. The CDR3 sequence is 17 residues long. CDR3 nucleotides: TGTGCCAGCAGGGGCAGGGGGCGGGTCAGCTCCTACAATGAGCAGTTCTTC. Translating gives CASRGRGRVSSYNEQFF. The full variable domain, its missing parts supplied by reference TRBV28 and TRBJ2-1, is DVKVTQSSRYLVKRTGEKVFLECVQDMDHENMFWYRQDPGLGLRLIYFSYDVKMKEKGDIPEGYSVSREKKERFSLILESASTNQTSMYLCASRGRGRVSSYNEQFFGPGTRLTVL.

This CDR3 reads CASSHGTGTNYGYTF. CDR3 bases: TGCGCCAGCAGCCACGGAACTGGAACGAACTATGGCTACACCTTC. The chain carries TRBV4-1 and TRBJ1-2; D gene unclear. Germline loops: CDR1 MGHRA, CDR2 YSYEKL. Trimming shortened V by 3 bases and J by 2 bases, and 13 bases separated the two germline ends. This CDR3 is built from 15 residues.

V is TRBV10-3 and J is TRBJ2-2; 7 bases are shared with TRBD1. Germline CDR1 and CDR2: ENHRY and SYGVKD. The V gene end was trimmed by 8 bases and the J gene end by 3 bases; junction bases not matched to a gene: 6. The CDR3 sequence is 14 residues long. The CDR3, as DNA: TGTGCCATCTACAGGGGTGGGGACACCGGGGAGCTGTTTTTT. Protein product: CAIYRGGDTGELFF.

The chain recombines TRBV9 with TRBJ1-6; 9 bases are shared with TRBD1. The ends lost 0 bases at V and 6 bases at J; junction bases unmatched: 4. The CDR3 extends over 16 amino acids. In germline, CDR1 is SGDLS, CDR2 YYNGEE. CDR3 region: CASSVGRDRVNSPLHF. CDR3 nucleotides: TGTGCCAGCAGCGTAGGTCGGGACAGGGTTAATTCACCCCTCCACTTT.

The chain combines TRBV27 with TRBJ1-5, with D unclear. The ends were cut back, 3 bases at V and 1 base at J, with 7 bases in the middle. The CDR3 is 14 amino acids. CDR1 and CDR2 (germline): MNHEY, SMNVEV (reference sequence). DNA for the CDR3: TGTGCCAGCAGTTTGTATCCGAGCAATCAGCCCCAGCATTTT. Translation: CASSLYPSNQPQHF.

V usage is TRBV27 and J usage is TRBJ2-7; D perhaps matches TRBD1 (6 bases). Germline CDR1 is MNHEY and CDR2 is SMNVEV (reference sequence). The CDR3 totals 13 residues. V lost 2 bases and J 7 bases, leaving 12 bases between the germline ends. Here the CDR3 DNA reads TGTGCCAGCAGTTTAGGCTTAAGGGGGGAGCAGTACTTC. Translating gives CASSLGLRGEQYF.

In this sample, this clone turned up once. The chain couples TRBV7-9 to TRBJ2-3, with TRBD1 as a possible D gene (6 bases). Germline-derived CDR1 and CDR2 are SEHNR and FQNEAQ (reference sequence). The CDR3 runs to 14 residues. The V end lost 5 bases, the J end lost 6 bases, and 15 bases lay between the germline ends. The CDR3 DNA reads TGTGCCAGCAGCCTGACAGGAGTCCTGGATACGCAGTATTTT. Translated: CASSLTGVLDTQYF.

The CDR3, as DNA: TGCGCCAGCAGCTCTGTGGCTACCGGGGAGCTGTTTTTT. This encodes CASSSVATGELFF. The chain has TRBV5-1 and TRBJ2-2, with D hard to call. Germline-derived CDR1 and CDR2 are SGHRS and YFSETQ. V was cut by 3 bases and J by 5 bases, with 8 bases left in between. The CDR3 consists of 13 residues. Full variable domain (remainder filled in from reference TRBV5-1 and TRBJ2-2): KAGVTQTPRYLIKTRGQQVTLSCSPISGHRSVSWYQQTPGQGLQFLFEYFSETQRNKGNFPGRFSGRQFSNSRSEMNVSTLELGDSALYLCASSSVATGELFFGEGSRLTVL.

The gene calls are TRBV6-1 and TRBJ1-5; 10 positions match TRBD1. CDR3 length: 15 amino acids. Germline trimming cut 5 bases from V and 4 bases from J; bases unmatched to any gene: 5. CDR1 and CDR2 from the germline V gene are MNHNS and SASEGT. The CDR3 region has the DNA TGTGCCAGCAGTCCGCCGGGACAGGGGAATCAGCCCCAGCATTTT. It specifies CASSPPGQGNQPQHF.

The V gene is TRBV5-4, the J gene TRBJ1-1, with D uncertain. V shed 0 bases and J shed 2 bases, with 8 bases lying between them. The CDR3 is 14 residues long. Germline values: CDR1 SGHNT, CDR2 YYREEE (reference sequence). The CDR3 DNA reads TGTGCCAGCAGCTTGGTGTCTGGAAACACTGAAGCTTTCTTT. Encoded protein: CASSLVSGNTEAFF.

This chain joins TRBV7-7 and TRBJ2-3; possible D gene TRBD1, 6 bases. With 5 bases removed from V and 4 bases from J, the gap between germline ends came to 10 bases. The CDR3 is made up of 13 amino acids. Germline CDR1 reads SSHAT; CDR2 reads FNYEAQ (reference sequence). The CDR3 loop reads CASSLGQSDTQYF. In DNA, the CDR3 is TGTGCCAGCAGCCTAGGACAGTCAGATACGCAGTATTTT.

This clone was seen a single time. The V gene is TRBV2, the J gene TRBJ2-7; 12 nucleotides align to TRBD2. With 7 bases clipped from V and 7 bases from J, the junction kept 11 bases outside the gene matches. The CDR3 contains 15 residues. Germline lookup yields CDR1 SNHLY and CDR2 FYNNEI. The CDR3 region is CASTTGTSGWREQYF. CDR3 bases: TGTGCCAGCACAACCGGGACTAGCGGGTGGAGGGAGCAGTACTTC.

The J gene is TRBJ2-7, the V gene TRBV6-6; either TRBD1 or TRBD2 may fit D (5 bases each). The CDR3 totals 15 residues. Germline values: CDR1 MNHNY, CDR2 SVGAGI (reference sequence). V was pared by 6 bases and J by 3 bases, with 18 bases between. CDR3 residues: CASSQRGGLNYEQYF. CDR3 coding DNA: TGTGCCAGCAGCCAACGGGGCGGACTTAACTACGAGCAGTACTTC.

The chain combines TRBV4-2 with TRBJ1-1; D possibly corresponds to TRBD1 (6 bases). Germline assignment: CDR1 LGHNA and CDR2 YNFKEQ. V was trimmed by 4 bases and J by 4 bases, leaving 13 bases between them. CDR3 length equals 14 residues. CDR3 DNA sequence: TGTGCCAGCAGCCTTCCGGGGGGGCTCACTGAAGCTTTCTTT. Amino acids: CASSLPGGLTEAFF.

The chain couples TRBV5-4 to TRBJ2-7; D is unresolved. Deletions cut 0 bases from V and 1 base from J, with 17 bases between. The CDR3 extends over 17 amino acids. CDR1 and CDR2 (germline): SGHNT, YYREEE (reference sequence). As DNA, the CDR3 is TGTGCCAGCAGCTTGGCTGGTGAGTGGCCCTCATCCTACGAGCAGTACTTC. Protein product: CASSLAGEWPSSYEQYF. The whole variable domain, remainder taken from reference TRBV5-4 and TRBJ2-7, is ETGVTQSPTHLIKTRGQQVTLRCSSQSGHNTVSWYQQALGQGPQFIFQYYREEENGRGNFPPRFSGLQFPNYSSELNVNALELDDSALYLCASSLAGEWPSSYEQYFGPGTRLTVT.

The V and J genes are TRBV15 and TRBJ1-5; 7 nucleotides line up with TRBD1. The V and J ends lost 4 bases and 6 bases, in that order; junction bases with no gene match: 9. The germline CDR1 and CDR2 sequences are LNHNV and YYDKDF (reference sequence). The CDR3 length is 15 residues. The CDR3 bases are TGTGCCACCAGCACCGACAGGGAAGGGATTCAGCCCCAGCATTTT. Encoded protein: CATSTDREGIQPQHF. Full variable domain (missing parts from reference TRBV15 and TRBJ1-5): DAMVIQNPRYQVTQFGKPVTLSCSQTLNHNVMYWYQQKSSQAPKLLFHYYDKDFNNEADTPDNFQSRRPNTSFCFLDIRSPGLGDTAMYLCATSTDREGIQPQHFGDGTRLSIL.

This sequence joins TRBV7-9 and TRBJ2-3; 10 bases agree with TRBD1. The trim removed 5 bases at V and 2 bases at J, leaving 7 bases unmatched. The germline V gene encodes CDR1 SEHNR and CDR2 FQNEAQ (reference sequence). This CDR3 region has 16 residues. The CDR3 protein is CASSPGTGAHTDTQYF. CDR3 sequence (DNA): TGTGCCAGCAGCCCTGGGACAGGGGCCCACACAGATACGCAGTATTTT.

V is TRBV11-3 and J is TRBJ1-6; D uncertain. The CDR3 extends over 13 amino acids. Germline loops: CDR1 SGHNT, CDR2 YENEEA. Trimming took off 3 bases at V and 7 bases at J, with 7 bases between the two ends. Here the CDR3 reads CASSFRPNSPLHF. The CDR3 DNA sequence: TGTGCCAGCAGCTTCCGTCCCAATTCACCCCTCCACTTT.

This CDR3 is CAWRDGQGGGYTF. CDR3 nucleotides: TGTGCCTGGAGAGATGGACAGGGAGGTGGCTACACCTTC. The J gene is TRBJ1-2, the V gene TRBV30, with 8 bases fitting TRBD1. The V and J ends lost 3 bases and 7 bases, in that order; junction bases with no gene match: 7. The CDR3 runs to 13 residues. The germline V gene encodes CDR1 GTSNPN and CDR2 SVGIG (reference sequence).

The rearrangement uses TRBV10-1 and TRBJ1-6, with D possibly TRBD1 on 5 matching bases. The CDR3 has 13 amino acids. Looked up from germline, CDR1 is WNHNN and CDR2 is SYGVQD (reference sequence). V was pared by 3 bases and J by 7 bases, with 7 bases between. The CDR3 region has the DNA TGCGCCAGCAGTGAACAGGAAAATTCACCCCTCCACTTT. Its protein product is CASSEQENSPLHF.

The chain recombines TRBV6-5 with TRBJ2-7, with 11 positions matching TRBD2. V lost 6 bases and J lost 3; bases outside the gene matches: 7. There are 15 residues in the CDR3. Germline loops: CDR1 MNHEY, CDR2 SVGAGI. The chain's CDR3 is CASSHGLAGGYEQYF. CDR3 DNA: TGTGCCAGCAGCCACGGGCTAGCGGGGGGCTACGAGCAGTACTTC.

V is TRBV14 and J is TRBJ1-2, with D possibly TRBD1 on 5 matching bases. CDR3 size: 14 residues. V was shortened by 3 bases and J by 6 bases, with 14 bases between the two germline ends. The germline CDR1 and CDR2 sequences are SGHDN and FVKESK. CDR3 in DNA: TGTGCCAGCAGCCAGGGCCGGGGCCGCGATGGCTACACCTTC. Translating gives CASSQGRGRDGYTF.